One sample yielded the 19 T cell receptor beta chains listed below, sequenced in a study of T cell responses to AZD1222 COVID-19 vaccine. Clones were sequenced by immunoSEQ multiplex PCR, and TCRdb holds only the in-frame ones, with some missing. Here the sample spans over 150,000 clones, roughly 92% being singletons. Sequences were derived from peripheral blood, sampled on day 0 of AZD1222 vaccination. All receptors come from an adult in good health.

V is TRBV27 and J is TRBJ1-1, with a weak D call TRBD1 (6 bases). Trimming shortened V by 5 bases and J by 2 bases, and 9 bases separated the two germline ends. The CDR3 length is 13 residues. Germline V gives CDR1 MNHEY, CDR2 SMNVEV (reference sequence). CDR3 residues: CASSRQENTEAFF. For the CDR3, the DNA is TGTGCCAGCAGTAGACAGGAAAACACTGAAGCTTTCTTT.

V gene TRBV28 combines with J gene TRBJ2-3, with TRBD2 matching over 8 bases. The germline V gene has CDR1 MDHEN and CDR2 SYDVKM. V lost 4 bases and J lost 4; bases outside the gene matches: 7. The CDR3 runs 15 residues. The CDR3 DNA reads TGTGCCAGCAGTTCTTTAACGGGGGGGCCAGATACGCAGTATTTT. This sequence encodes CASSSLTGGPDTQYF.

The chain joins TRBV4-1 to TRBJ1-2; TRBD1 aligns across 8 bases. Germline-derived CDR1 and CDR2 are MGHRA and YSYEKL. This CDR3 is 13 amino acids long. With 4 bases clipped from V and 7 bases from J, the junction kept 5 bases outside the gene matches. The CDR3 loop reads CASSPDRGRGYTF. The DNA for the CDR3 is TGCGCCAGCAGCCCAGACAGGGGTCGTGGCTACACCTTC.

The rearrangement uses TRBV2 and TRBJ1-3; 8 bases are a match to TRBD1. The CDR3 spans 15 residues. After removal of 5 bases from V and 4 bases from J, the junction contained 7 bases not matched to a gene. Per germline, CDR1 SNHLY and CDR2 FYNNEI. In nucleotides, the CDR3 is TGTGCCAGCAGTTCGGACAGGGTAGCGGGAAACACCATATATTTT. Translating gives CASSSDRVAGNTIYF.

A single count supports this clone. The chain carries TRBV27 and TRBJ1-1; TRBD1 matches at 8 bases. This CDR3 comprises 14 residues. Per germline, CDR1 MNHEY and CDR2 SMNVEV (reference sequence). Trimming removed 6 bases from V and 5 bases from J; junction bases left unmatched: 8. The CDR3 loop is CASSLRDRRTEAFF. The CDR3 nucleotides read TGTGCCAGCAGCCTCCGGGACAGGAGAACTGAAGCTTTCTTT.

CDR3 sequence reads: CASSPTGTPSYEQYF. In nucleotides, the CDR3 is TGTGCCAGCAGCCCCACCGGGACACCTTCCTACGAGCAGTACTTC. The chain uses TRBV14 and TRBJ2-7; possibly TRBD1 for D (6 bases). This CDR3 has 15 residues. The germline CDR1 and CDR2 sequences are SGHDN and FVKESK. Trimming removed 4 bases from V and 1 base from J, with 14 bases in between.

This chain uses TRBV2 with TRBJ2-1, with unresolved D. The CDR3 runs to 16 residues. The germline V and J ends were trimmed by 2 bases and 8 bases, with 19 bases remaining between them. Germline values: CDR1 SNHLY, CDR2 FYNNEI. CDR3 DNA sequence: TGTGCCAGCAGTGAACTGGAATCAGGATTCATCCATGAGCAGTTCTTC. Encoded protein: CASSELESGFIHEQFF.

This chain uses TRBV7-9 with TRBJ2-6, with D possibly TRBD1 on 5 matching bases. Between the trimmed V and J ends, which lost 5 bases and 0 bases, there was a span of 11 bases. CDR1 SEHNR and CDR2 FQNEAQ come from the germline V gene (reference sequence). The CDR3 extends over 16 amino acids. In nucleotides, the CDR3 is TGTGCCAGCAGCAGTCCAGGGCTCTCTGGGGCCAACGTCCTGACTTTC. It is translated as CASSSPGLSGANVLTF.

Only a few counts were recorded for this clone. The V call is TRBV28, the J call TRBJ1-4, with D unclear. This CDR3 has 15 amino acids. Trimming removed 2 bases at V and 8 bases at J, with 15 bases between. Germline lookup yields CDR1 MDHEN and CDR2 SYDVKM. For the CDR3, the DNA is TGTGCCAGCAGTTTAGGGCTTGGGGTGGGCGAAAAACTGTTTTTT. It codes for CASSLGLGVGEKLFF.

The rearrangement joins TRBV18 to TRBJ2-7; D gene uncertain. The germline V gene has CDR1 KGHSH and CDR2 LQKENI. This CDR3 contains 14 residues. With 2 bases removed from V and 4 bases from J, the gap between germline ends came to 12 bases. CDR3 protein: CASSPGASVYEQYF. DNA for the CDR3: TGTGCCAGCTCACCAGGAGCTTCAGTATACGAGCAGTACTTC.

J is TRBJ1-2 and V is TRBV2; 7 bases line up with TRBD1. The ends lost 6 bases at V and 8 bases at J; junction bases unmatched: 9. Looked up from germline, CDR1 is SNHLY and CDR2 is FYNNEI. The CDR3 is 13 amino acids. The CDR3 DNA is TGTGCCAGCAGGACCAGGGGGGGATACGGCTACACCTTC. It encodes CASRTRGGYGYTF.

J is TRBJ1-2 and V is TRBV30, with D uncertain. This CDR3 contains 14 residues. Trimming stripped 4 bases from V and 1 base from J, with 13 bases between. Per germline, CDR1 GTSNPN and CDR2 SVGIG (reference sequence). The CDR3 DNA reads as TGTGCCTGGAAAGGACTGACCTTTAACTATGGCTACACCTTC. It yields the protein CAWKGLTFNYGYTF. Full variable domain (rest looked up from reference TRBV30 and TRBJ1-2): SQTIHQWPATLVQPVGSPLSLECTVEGTSNPNLYWYRQAAGRGLQLLFYSVGIGQISSEVPQNLSASRPQDRQFILSSKKLLLSDSGFYLCAWKGLTFNYGYTFGSGTRLTVV.

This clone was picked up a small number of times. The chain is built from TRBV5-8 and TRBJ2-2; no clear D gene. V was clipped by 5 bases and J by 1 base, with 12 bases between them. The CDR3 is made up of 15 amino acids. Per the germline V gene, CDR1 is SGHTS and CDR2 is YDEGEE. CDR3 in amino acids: CASRVRTVNTGELFF. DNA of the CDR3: TGTGCCAGCAGGGTTCGGACGGTGAACACCGGGGAGCTGTTTTTT.

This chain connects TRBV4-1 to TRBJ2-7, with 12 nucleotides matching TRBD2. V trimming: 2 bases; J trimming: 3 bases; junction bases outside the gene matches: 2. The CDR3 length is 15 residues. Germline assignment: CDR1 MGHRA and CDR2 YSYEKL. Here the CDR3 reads CASSQPTSGSYEQYF. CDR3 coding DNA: TGCGCCAGCAGCCAACCGACTAGCGGGAGCTACGAGCAGTACTTC.

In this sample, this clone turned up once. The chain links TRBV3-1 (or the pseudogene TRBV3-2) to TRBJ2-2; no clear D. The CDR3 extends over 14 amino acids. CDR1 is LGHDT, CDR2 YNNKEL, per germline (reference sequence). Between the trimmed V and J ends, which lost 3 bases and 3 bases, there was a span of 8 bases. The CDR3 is CASSQPSYTGELFF. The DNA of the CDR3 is TGTGCCAGCAGCCAGCCCTCATACACCGGGGAGCTGTTTTTT.

The CDR3 bases are TGTGCCAGCAGGACAGGGAAGGGTGAAGCTTTCTTT. It is translated as CASRTGKGEAFF. The chain couples TRBV2 to TRBJ1-1; 7 bases fit TRBD1. The CDR3 contains 12 residues. V was pared by 6 bases and J by 7 bases, with 5 bases of the junction left unmatched. Germline assignment: CDR1 SNHLY and CDR2 FYNNEI.

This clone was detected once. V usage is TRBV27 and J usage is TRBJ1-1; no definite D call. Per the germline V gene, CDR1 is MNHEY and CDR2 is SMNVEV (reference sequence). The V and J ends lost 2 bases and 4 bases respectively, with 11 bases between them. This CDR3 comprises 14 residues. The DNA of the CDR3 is TGTGCCAGCAGTTTAATTAGGGCTGGCACTGAAGCTTTCTTT. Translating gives CASSLIRAGTEAFF.

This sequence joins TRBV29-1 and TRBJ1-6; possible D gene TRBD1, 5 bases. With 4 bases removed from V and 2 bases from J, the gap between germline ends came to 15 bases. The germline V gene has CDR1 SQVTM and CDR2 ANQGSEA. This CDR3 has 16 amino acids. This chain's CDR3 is CSVAFGARAYNSPLHF. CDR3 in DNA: TGCAGCGTTGCTTTTGGGGCGCGAGCCTATAATTCACCCCTCCACTTT.

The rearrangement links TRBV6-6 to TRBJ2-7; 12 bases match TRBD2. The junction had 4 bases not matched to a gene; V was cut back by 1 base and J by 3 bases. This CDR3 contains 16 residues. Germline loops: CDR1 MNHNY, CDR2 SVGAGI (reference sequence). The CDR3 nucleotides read TGTGCCAGCAGTTACTTCGAGACTAGCGGGAGCTACGAGCAGTACTTC. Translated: CASSYFETSGSYEQYF.